Below, one T cell receptor beta chain is given with its context. The antigen remains unidentified. Investigators reverse transcribed all isolated RNA, so they sequenced expressed TCRB transcripts. Generated by immunoSEQ multiplex PCR, the TCRdb table keeps only in-frame clones and is missing some. Of 600,000 to 750,000 clones listed, 12% are singletons. This entry belongs to a study of beta chain features in type 1 diabetes. CDR1 and CDR2 (germline): SGHRS, YFSETQ. This CDR3 region has 14 residues. The ends were cut back, 5 bases at V and 6 bases at J, with 15 bases in the middle. Overall study findings and caveats: In all four CD4+ subsets, TCRB CDR3 length was significantly, moderately reduced in type 1 diabetes.

This sequence was found in a man aged 25-45 years with type 1 diabetes. The sequenced sample consisted of naive CD4+ T cells from blood. This sequence joins TRBV5-1 and TRBJ2-1, with D perhaps TRBD2 (6 bases). CDR3 protein: CASRQGLSGNEQFF. CDR3 DNA sequence: TGCGCCAGCAGACAAGGACTATCGGGCAATGAGCAGTTCTTC.